This paragraph covers one T cell receptor (beta chain) sequence. The antigen is undetermined. These data are taken from a study of cytomegalovirus exposure and HLA in healthy donors. Study-level points and caveats: The presence/absence work took it that sequencing depth was about the same across donors. Later analysis indicated greater clonal expansion among HLA-associated TCR beta chains than among equally common other chains. Most of the TCR beta V segments (in an earlier analysis) were productive either about 87% or about 30% of the time.

A multiplex PCR was run with 60 Vbeta primers and 13 Jbeta primers. Assay used: immunoSEQ multiplex PCR; TCRdb lists only in-frame clones, some missing. Of some 120,000 clones listed, about 79% are singletons. This TCR came from a man aged 45 to 65 in good health and CMV-seronegative. The sample comprised PBMCs.

The chain's CDR3 is CASSMRGRGAGELFF. DNA of the CDR3: TGCGCCAGCAGCATGAGGGGCAGGGGGGCCGGGGAGCTGTTTTTT. The gene calls are TRBV10-2 and TRBJ2-2, with D maybe TRBD1 (7 bases). Trimming stripped 6 bases from V and 6 bases from J, with 17 bases between. Germline CDR1 WSHSY, CDR2 SAAADI. This CDR3 comprises 15 residues.